This note documents a single T cell receptor (beta chain) sequence. V was trimmed by 0 bases and J by 1 base, leaving 10 bases between them. Germline V gives CDR1 MGHRA, CDR2 YSYEKL. This CDR3 is built from 15 residues. The authors' processing: Nucleated cell counts were estimated from reference gene primer amplification. Only in-frame clones appear in the TCRdb table, and some are missing; sequencing was by immunoSEQ multiplex PCR. The DNA was the basis for D and trimming; V, J and clone size are from that table. The sample holds roughly 200,000 clones, approximately 81% seen once. The sample belongs to a study of blood T cell repertoires in COVID-19. Background on the study: Spain, Italy and the United States supplied samples that represented acute and convalescent COVID-19. From T cells, B-cell-depleted T cells, or PBMCs came the material, which was cDNA or gDNA.

Sequenced material: peripheral blood. The clonotype was recovered from a person aged 65 to 85 with COVID-19, enrolled during active disease. The chain couples TRBV4-1 to TRBJ2-7, with D possibly being TRBD1 (6 bases). CDR3 region: CASSQEEQGSYEQYF. The CDR3 nucleotides read TGCGCCAGCAGCCAAGAGGAACAGGGTTCCTACGAGCAGTACTTC.